The source of this TCR beta chain is a study of brain T cells in children with intractable seizures. Germline V lookup: CDR1 PRHDT, CDR2 FYEKMQ (reference sequence). This CDR3 has 15 amino acids. V trimming: 5 bases; J trimming: 7 bases; junction bases outside the gene matches: 8. Assay: immunoSEQ multiplex PCR; the TCRdb copy retains only in-frame clones and omits some. Among 80,000 or so clones listed, 85% to 95% were seen once. Patients received at least one anti-epileptic drug before surgery. J is TRBJ2-1 and V is TRBV13; the match to TRBD2 covers 10 bases. The TCR sequence derives from a boy in the first two years of life with tuberous sclerosis and intractable seizures. This material consisted of peripheral blood, taken at surgery. The DNA of the CDR3 is TGTGCCAGCAGCGTTACACTAGCGGGGACAAATGAGCAGTTCTTC. The encoded protein is CASSVTLAGTNEQFF.